This T cell receptor beta chain was sequenced during a study of blood T cell repertoires in COVID-19. On the study more broadly: PBMCs, B-cell-depleted T cells, or T cells provided the cDNA or gDNA that made up the material.

In the original processing: Amplification of reference gene primers was used by the study to estimate nucleated cell counts. Sequenced by immunoSEQ multiplex PCR; TCRdb stores in-frame clones only, minus some. That table is the source of V, J and clone size, and D and trimming were worked out from the DNA. The data contain approximately 260,000 clones, roughly 83% of them singletons. The V gene end was trimmed by 4 bases and the J gene end by 0 bases; junction bases not matched to a gene: 6. The CDR3 is 16 amino acids. CDR1 and CDR2 from the germline V gene are LGHNA and YNFKEQ. This clone was observed at least ten times.

This receptor was identified in a man aged 55 to 70 who had recovered from COVID-19. Specimen: peripheral blood. This chain joins TRBV4-2 and TRBJ2-1; 7 bases map to TRBD2. The CDR3 is CASSPHLADSYNEQFF. The CDR3 bases are TGTGCCAGCAGCCCCCACCTAGCGGACTCCTACAATGAGCAGTTCTTC.